What follows are 25 T cell receptor beta chains derived from one specimen sequenced in a study of blood T cell repertoires in COVID-19. Sequenced by immunoSEQ multiplex PCR; TCRdb stores in-frame clones only, minus some. The sample contains over 200,000 clones, around 78% of which appear only once. Sequenced material: peripheral blood. The source is a woman in her 70s with active or convalescent COVID-19.

V and J are TRBV6-2 or TRBV6-3 and TRBJ2-6, with 10 bases aligning to TRBD1. Germline CDR1 MNHEY, CDR2 SVGEGT. This CDR3 is built from 18 residues. Trimming at V came to 6 bases and at J to 0 bases, leaving 8 bases not matched to a gene. CDR3 DNA sequence: TGTGCCAGCAGCCCGTCCGGGACAGGGGTCTCTGGGGCCAACGTCCTGACTTTC. Protein product: CASSPSGTGVSGANVLTF.

This clone was observed a handful of times. The V gene is TRBV5-1, the J gene TRBJ2-7; 12 nucleotides match TRBD2. Germline CDR1 reads SGHRS; CDR2 reads YFSETQ. The CDR3 spans 15 residues. Germline trimming cut 7 bases from V and 4 bases from J; bases unmatched to any gene: 9. The CDR3 is CASRDGTSGRYEQYF. In DNA form, the CDR3 reads TGCGCCAGCCGGGACGGAACTAGCGGGAGGTACGAGCAGTACTTC.

The chain is built from TRBV29-1 and TRBJ2-5, with D perhaps TRBD2 (5 bases). Germline CDR1 is SQVTM and CDR2 is ANQGSEA. CDR3 length equals 14 residues. The V and J ends lost 1 base and 1 base respectively, with 10 bases between them. The CDR3 coding sequence is TGCAGCGTTGAAGTTTCCCGGGGCCAAGAGACCCAGTACTTC. It translates to CSVEVSRGQETQYF.

The V gene is TRBV5-1, the J gene TRBJ2-3, with D unclear. The CDR3 loop spans 12 amino acids. Germline lookup yields CDR1 SGHRS and CDR2 YFSETQ. V was clipped by 6 bases and J by 4 bases, with 9 bases between them. CDR3 DNA: TGCGCCAGCACCGTCAACTCAGATACGCAGTATTTT. Encoded protein: CASTVNSDTQYF. The full variable domain, its missing parts supplied by reference TRBV5-1 and TRBJ2-3, is KAGVTQTPRYLIKTRGQQVTLSCSPISGHRSVSWYQQTPGQGLQFLFEYFSETQRNKGNFPGRFSGRQFSNSRSEMNVSTLELGDSALYLCASTVNSDTQYFGPGTRLTVL.

A few counts support this clone. The J gene is TRBJ1-1, the V gene TRBV11-3; TRBD1 aligns across 7 bases. CDR1 and CDR2 (germline): SGHNT, YENEEA. V lost 5 bases, J lost 0 bases, and 6 bases stayed unmatched. There are 15 residues in the CDR3. CDR3 loop: CASSRGDSLNTEAFF. CDR3 sequence (DNA): TGTGCCAGCAGCCGCGGGGACAGTCTGAACACTGAAGCTTTCTTT.

This rearrangement joins TRBV5-1 to TRBJ1-3; perhaps TRBD1 as D (6 bases). V was cut by 2 bases and J by 0 bases, with 12 bases left in between. Germline V lookup: CDR1 SGHRS, CDR2 YFSETQ. The CDR3 covers 16 residues. CDR3 nucleotides: TGCGCCAGCAGCTTCGGACAGAGCATCTCTGGAAACACCATATATTTT. Its translation: CASSFGQSISGNTIYF.

V gene TRBV29-1 combines with J gene TRBJ2-6, with TRBD1 as a possible D gene (5 bases). V shed 6 bases and J shed 2 bases, with 17 bases lying between them. Germline V gene lookup returns CDR1 SQVTM and CDR2 ANQGSEA. The CDR3 runs to 16 residues. Here the CDR3 DNA reads TGCAGCGTCCTAGGGGAAATGGGCGCTGGGGCCAACGTCCTGACTTTC. As protein: CSVLGEMGAGANVLTF.

The chain has TRBV6-1 and TRBJ1-2; 9 bases align to TRBD1. This CDR3 region has 13 residues. From germline, CDR1 is MNHNS and CDR2 SASEGT. V shed 3 bases, J shed 6 bases, and the junction held 2 bases outside the gene matches. The CDR3 bases are TGTGCCAGCAGTGAGCGACAGGGGGATGGCTACACCTTC. This encodes CASSERQGDGYTF.

The chain carries TRBV18 and TRBJ2-1; D unclear. CDR1 and CDR2 (germline): KGHSH, LQKENI. Trimming took off 0 bases at V and 2 bases at J, with 11 bases between the two ends. The CDR3 runs 16 residues. DNA for the CDR3: TGTGCCAGCTCACCACCGCGGCTAGAAGCCTACAATGAGCAGTTCTTC. It yields the protein CASSPPRLEAYNEQFF.

The chain has TRBV7-3 and TRBJ1-3, with D maybe TRBD1 (5 bases). This CDR3 region has 16 residues. The germline V gene encodes CDR1 SGHTA and CDR2 FQGTGA. The V and J ends lost 5 bases and 6 bases respectively, with 20 bases between them. CDR3 region: CASSRPRDERANTIYF. The CDR3 nucleotides read TGTGCCAGCAGCCGCCCGCGGGACGAGCGTGCAAACACCATATATTTT.

The gene calls are TRBV2 and TRBJ2-7; 8 nucleotides match TRBD1. The CDR3 sequence is 13 residues long. J gave up 5 bases and V 5 bases, and 5 bases lay outside the gene matches. Germline V gene sequence: CDR1 SNHLY, CDR2 FYNNEI. As DNA, the CDR3 is TGTGCCAGCAGTCAGACAGGGGTCCACGAGCAGTACTTC. Translating gives CASSQTGVHEQYF.

V is TRBV6-5 and J is TRBJ2-5, with 9 bases lining up with TRBD1. Germline CDR1 and CDR2: MNHEY and SVGAGI. The J segment lost 4 bases and the V segment lost 6 bases, leaving 6 bases of the junction unmatched. CDR3 size: 14 residues. CDR3 bases: TGTGCCAGCAGCCTGGGACAGGGAGGAGAGACCCAGTACTTC. This encodes CASSLGQGGETQYF.

The chain couples TRBV3-1 (or the pseudogene TRBV3-2) to TRBJ1-6; 7 bases are a match to TRBD1. CDR1 is LGHDT, CDR2 YNNKEL, per germline (reference sequence). V dropped 4 bases and J dropped 7; count of bases not matched to a gene: 7. There are 15 residues in the CDR3. As DNA, the CDR3 is TGTGCCAGCAGCCTCTACAGGGGCGAGAATTCACCCCTCCACTTT. Translating it yields CASSLYRGENSPLHF.

This clone showed up just once. The chain links TRBV4-1 to TRBJ1-1; 8 bases match TRBD1. Germline V gene data show CDR1 as MGHRA and CDR2 as YSYEKL. This CDR3 has 16 residues. The junction had 6 bases not matched to a gene; V was cut back by 3 bases and J by 0 bases. The CDR3 loop is CASSQSTGGVNTEAFF. In DNA, the CDR3 is TGCGCCAGCAGCCAGTCCACAGGGGGGGTGAACACTGAAGCTTTCTTT.

The chain is built from TRBV7-3 and TRBJ2-5, with TRBD2 identical over 8 bases. Trimming at V came to 5 bases and at J to 4 bases, leaving 9 bases not matched to a gene. CDR1 SGHTA and CDR2 FQGTGA come from the germline V gene. The CDR3 extends over 15 amino acids. The CDR3 spells CASSPNGGAIETQYF. CDR3 DNA sequence: TGTGCCAGCAGCCCAAACGGGGGGGCTATAGAGACCCAGTACTTC.

The chain links TRBV15 to TRBJ2-1; D may be TRBD2 (6 bases). The CDR3 consists of 15 residues. CDR1 and CDR2 from the germline V gene are LNHNV and YYDKDF (reference sequence). The V gene lost 2 bases and the J gene lost 3 bases, with 11 bases spanning the gap. The CDR3 DNA follows: TGTGCCACCAGCAGACCGGGACTGATCTACAATGAGCAGTTCTTC. It codes for CATSRPGLIYNEQFF. The entire variable domain, with the rest obtained from reference TRBV15 and TRBJ2-1, is as follows: DAMVIQNPRYQVTQFGKPVTLSCSQTLNHNVMYWYQQKSSQAPKLLFHYYDKDFNNEADTPDNFQSRRPNTSFCFLDIRSPGLGDTAMYLCATSRPGLIYNEQFFGPGTRLTVL.

This rearrangement joins TRBV9 to TRBJ1-2, with unresolved D. CDR3 size: 12 residues. The V end was cut by 3 bases, the J end by 4 bases, with 7 bases between. From germline, CDR1 is SGDLS and CDR2 YYNGEE. CDR3 coding DNA: TGTGCCAGCAGCGGGGAGGGCTATGGCTACACCTTC. Protein: CASSGEGYGYTF.

The table lists this clone with a few counts. The chain carries TRBV7-6 and TRBJ1-4; D is perhaps TRBD1 (6 bases). V was cut by 5 bases and J by 5 bases, with 21 bases left in between. The germline gives CDR1 SGHVS, CDR2 FNYEAQ. The CDR3 has 17 residues. CDR3 residues: CASSPIRDTEMNEKLFF. CDR3 bases: TGTGCCAGCAGCCCAATCCGGGACACAGAAATGAATGAAAAACTGTTTTTT.

This chain connects TRBV6-2 or TRBV6-3 to TRBJ2-2; 7 bases are a match to TRBD1. The CDR3 totals 17 residues. J gave up 6 bases and V 5 bases, and 15 bases lay outside the gene matches. Germline loops: CDR1 MNHEY, CDR2 SVGEGT. The CDR3, as DNA: TGTGCCAGCAGTCACACTTATGACAGGGCTCATCCCGGGGAGCTGTTTTTT. As protein: CASSHTYDRAHPGELFF.

This clone was found a few times. The chain carries TRBV7-9 and TRBJ1-3, with TRBD1 identical over 7 bases. Germline V lookup: CDR1 SEHNR, CDR2 FQNEAQ (reference sequence). CDR3 size: 16 residues. Trimming took 4 bases from V and 4 from J; bases not matched to a gene: 10. In DNA form, the CDR3 reads TGTGCCAGCAGCTCCCCTGCCGACAGGGCCGGAAACACCATATATTTT. Protein product: CASSSPADRAGNTIYF.

V usage is TRBV7-8 and J usage is TRBJ2-1; no clear D. CDR1 and CDR2 from the germline V gene are SGHVS and FQNEAQ. This CDR3 is 16 amino acids long. The germline V and J ends were trimmed by 2 bases and 3 bases, with 14 bases remaining between them. The CDR3, as DNA: TGTGCCAGCAGCTTAACGTTTGCGAACTTCTACAATGAGCAGTTCTTC. Its translation: CASSLTFANFYNEQFF.

V usage is TRBV6-4 and J usage is TRBJ1-2; D is perhaps TRBD1 (5 bases). Germline V gene lookup returns CDR1 MRHNA and CDR2 SNTAGT. The CDR3 length is 16 residues. Trimming removed 3 bases from V and 2 bases from J, with 16 bases in between. As DNA, the CDR3 is TGTGCCAGCAGTGATTCGTCCTCGGGGGGAAACTATGGCTACACCTTC. Translation gives CASSDSSSGGNYGYTF.

The genes are TRBV18 and TRBJ2-5; TRBD1 is a possible D gene (8 bases). Trimming removed 4 bases from V and 7 bases from J, with 16 bases in between. The V gene's germline CDR1 is KGHSH and CDR2 LQKENI. The CDR3 totals 14 residues. The CDR3 protein is CASSLDREGRTQYF. CDR3 sequence (DNA): TGTGCCAGCTCACTGGACAGGGAGGGTAGGACCCAGTACTTC.

J is TRBJ1-6 and V is TRBV19, with a possible D match to TRBD1 (6 bases). The CDR3 sequence is 15 residues long. Between the trimmed V and J ends, which lost 3 bases and 7 bases, there was a span of 13 bases. CDR1 is LNHDA, CDR2 SQIVND, per germline (reference sequence). This CDR3 is CASSINREGNSPLHF. In DNA, the CDR3 is TGTGCCAGTAGTATCAACAGGGAGGGGAATTCACCCCTCCACTTT.

The chain couples TRBV24-1 to TRBJ2-3; 10 positions match TRBD1. Germline V gene lookup returns CDR1 KGHDR and CDR2 SFDVKD. Unmatched junction bases numbered 7, after V lost 4 bases and J lost 1 base. This CDR3 comprises 17 residues. The chain's CDR3 is CATSDRPGTGGTDTQYF. CDR3 DNA: TGTGCCACCAGTGACCGCCCCGGGACAGGGGGCACAGATACGCAGTATTTT.